A single sample is the source of the 11 T cell receptor beta chains below, sequenced in a study of CD4+ T cells in melanoma. The method was immunoSEQ multiplex PCR; TCRdb's version includes in-frame clones alone and lacks a portion of them. The sample has around 100,000 clones; 80% to 95% are singletons. Sequencing was performed on peripheral blood. These receptor sequences come from a human donor with melanoma.

This rearrangement joins TRBV19 to TRBJ2-7, with a possible D match to TRBD1 (6 bases). Germline loops: CDR1 LNHDA, CDR2 SQIVND (reference sequence). V lost 3 bases to trimming and J lost 0 bases, with 15 bases between them. CDR3 length: 16 residues. CDR3 nucleotide sequence: TGTGCCAGTAGTATTTCGGGACACCCAAACTCCTACGAGCAGTACTTC. Translated, it gives CASSISGHPNSYEQYF. Full variable domain (outside the CDR3, taken from reference TRBV19 and TRBJ2-7): DGGITQSPKYLFRKEGQNVTLSCEQNLNHDAMYWYRQDPGQGLRLIYYSQIVNDFQKGDIAEGYSVSREKKESFPLTVTSAQKNPTAFYLCASSISGHPNSYEQYFGPGTRLTVT.

The CDR3 reads CASSLRPGQGGGYTF. CDR3 DNA sequence: TGTGCCAGCAGCTTAAGGCCGGGACAGGGGGGTGGCTACACCTTC. V is TRBV7-8 and J is TRBJ1-2; 11 positions agree with TRBD1. V trimming: 2 bases; J trimming: 7 bases; junction bases outside the gene matches: 6. CDR3 size: 15 residues. CDR1 and CDR2 from the germline V gene are SGHVS and FQNEAQ.

This sequence joins TRBV28 and TRBJ2-6, with TRBD2 as a possible D gene (6 bases). V lost 5 bases and J lost 4, with 21 bases in between. In germline, CDR1 is MDHEN, CDR2 SYDVKM. The CDR3 has 18 amino acids. CDR3 coding DNA: TGTGCCAGCAGTGGGCTAGGAGGGGCGCTGGGGGGGGCCAACGTCCTGACTTTC. Amino acids: CASSGLGGALGGANVLTF.

The V gene is TRBV6-6, the J gene TRBJ1-5; the D gene is possibly TRBD1 (6 bases). Germline V CDR1 and CDR2: MNHNY, SVGAGI (reference sequence). The CDR3 extends over 13 amino acids. V was pared by 6 bases and J by 11 bases, with 17 bases between. The DNA of the CDR3 is TGTGCCAGCAGACCTACAGGGAGGGGGGCCCAGCATTTT. Protein: CASRPTGRGAQHF.

The V call is TRBV14, the J call TRBJ1-2; no clear D. The germline gives CDR1 SGHDN, CDR2 FVKESK. The CDR3 extends over 15 amino acids. Trimming removed 4 bases from V and 2 bases from J, with 14 bases in between. The CDR3 DNA reads TGTGCCAGCAGCCCTAGAGGCTTTTGGAACTATGGCTACACCTTC. As protein: CASSPRGFWNYGYTF.

This chain uses TRBV5-1 with TRBJ2-7, with 8 bases fitting TRBD2. Germline CDR1 is SGHRS and CDR2 is YFSETQ. The CDR3 extends over 15 amino acids. V lost 0 bases to trimming and J lost 9 bases; unmatched junction nucleotides: 11. The CDR3 DNA follows: TGCGCCAGCAGCTTGGCGAGCGGCCCGGGAGGGGGGCAGTACTTC. It yields the protein CASSLASGPGGGQYF.

A single count supports this clone. The V and J genes are TRBV27 and TRBJ1-1; D might be TRBD1 (5 bases). Germline V gene sequence: CDR1 MNHEY, CDR2 SMNVEV (reference sequence). CDR3 length equals 15 residues. The V end was cut by 7 bases, the J end by 0 bases, with 15 bases between. CDR3 sequence: CASTRNWGMNTEAFF. CDR3 nucleotide sequence: TGTGCCAGCACCCGAAACTGGGGGATGAACACTGAAGCTTTCTTT.

The chain couples TRBV19 to TRBJ1-2, with no clear D. The CDR3 is 15 amino acids. From germline, CDR1 is LNHDA and CDR2 SQIVND (reference sequence). Trimming pared 4 bases from V and 0 bases from J, leaving 12 bases between. In DNA form, the CDR3 reads TGTGCCAGTAGTAACACGGGAACTACTAACTATGGCTACACCTTC. Amino acids: CASSNTGTTNYGYTF.

J is TRBJ2-1 and V is TRBV4-2, with 14 bases aligning to TRBD2. V lost 0 bases to trimming and J lost 5 bases; unmatched junction nucleotides: 3. Germline-derived CDR1 and CDR2 are LGHNA and YNFKEQ. CDR3 size: 17 residues. The CDR3 reads CASSQDQGLAGDNEQFF. In DNA form, the CDR3 reads TGTGCCAGCAGCCAAGATCAGGGACTAGCGGGGGACAATGAGCAGTTCTTC.

The chain combines TRBV19 with TRBJ1-4; no reliable D call. Germline V CDR1 and CDR2: LNHDA, SQIVND (reference sequence). V lost 2 bases and J lost 3, with 10 bases in between. There are 15 residues in the CDR3. DNA for the CDR3: TGTGCCAGTAGTATATCGGCCAAATCTAATGAAAAACTGTTTTTT. Translation: CASSISAKSNEKLFF. Drawing the rest from reference TRBV19 and TRBJ1-4, the complete variable domain is DGGITQSPKYLFRKEGQNVTLSCEQNLNHDAMYWYRQDPGQGLRLIYYSQIVNDFQKGDIAEGYSVSREKKESFPLTVTSAQKNPTAFYLCASSISAKSNEKLFFGSGTQLSVL.

The V gene is TRBV10-3, the J gene TRBJ2-3; 7 nucleotides match TRBD2. The CDR3 runs to 14 residues. CDR1 is ENHRY, CDR2 SYGVKD, per germline. With V trimmed by 10 bases and J by 2 bases, 9 bases remained unmatched. CDR3 loop: CASRASGDTDTQYF. In DNA, the CDR3 is TGTGCCAGCAGGGCTAGCGGAGACACAGATACGCAGTATTTT.